These 14 T cell receptor beta chains originate from one sample sequenced in a study of blood T cell repertoires in COVID-19 (dated by TCRdb to 2020 to 2021). Library preparation used the immunoSEQ multiplex PCR assay. The table was pulled from immuneACCESS by TCRdb, which kept in-frame rearrangements only. Such tables lose some clones; where checked, under half of the loss comes from unresolved V genes, and the rest has no known cause. The sample records 300,000 to 400,000 clones, 70% to 90% of which are singletons. The top ten clones comprise around 8% of the sample. The sequencing sample was made of peripheral blood. These receptors were collected from a woman aged 50 to 60 who had recovered from COVID-19.

This sequence joins TRBV9 and TRBJ2-1, with 7 bases aligning to TRBD1. This CDR3 has 14 amino acids. Germline V lookup: CDR1 SGDLS, CDR2 YYNGEE. Trimming at V came to 4 bases and at J to 4 bases, leaving 5 bases not matched to a gene. The CDR3 loop is CASSSGGGYNEQFF. The CDR3 coding sequence is TGTGCCAGCAGCTCAGGGGGTGGATACAATGAGCAGTTCTTC.

The chain recombines TRBV20-1 with TRBJ2-3, with D uncertain. CDR1 DFQATT and CDR2 SNEGSKA come from the germline V gene (reference sequence). There are 11 residues in the CDR3. Trimming cost V 4 bases and J 7 bases, with 9 bases left between them. The CDR3: CSATTVNTQYF. CDR3 in DNA: TGCAGTGCTACTACCGTGAATACGCAGTATTTT.

The rearrangement links TRBV5-1 to TRBJ2-7; 8 nucleotides line up with TRBD1. Trimming at V came to 4 bases and at J to 1 base, leaving 7 bases not matched to a gene. The CDR3 is 15 amino acids. CDR1 SGHRS and CDR2 YFSETQ come from the germline V gene. In DNA, the CDR3 is TGCGCCAGCAGCCACGGGACAGGACCTTCCTACGAGCAGTACTTC. Its protein product is CASSHGTGPSYEQYF.

This chain joins TRBV12-5 and TRBJ1-1, with 7 bases matching TRBD1. The CDR3 has 14 amino acids. The germline gives CDR1 LGHNT, CDR2 FRNRAP. The trim removed 6 bases at V and 1 base at J, leaving 5 bases unmatched. The CDR3 reads CASGKGTANTEAFF. CDR3 DNA sequence: TGTGCTAGTGGAAAAGGGACAGCGAACACTGAAGCTTTCTTT.

V usage is TRBV6-6 and J usage is TRBJ1-5, with TRBD1 identical over 7 bases. In germline, CDR1 is MNHNY, CDR2 SVGAGI (reference sequence). This CDR3 region has 15 residues. After removal of 1 base from V and 3 bases from J, the junction contained 3 bases not matched to a gene. This chain's CDR3 is CASSYWDSPNQPQHF. CDR3 in DNA: TGTGCCAGCAGTTACTGGGACAGCCCCAATCAGCCCCAGCATTTT.

The gene calls are TRBV11-2 and TRBJ2-1; D gene unclear. The germline V and J ends were trimmed by 1 base and 0 bases, with 7 bases remaining between them. This CDR3 contains 15 residues. Per the germline V gene, CDR1 is SGHAT and CDR2 is FQNNGV. As DNA, the CDR3 is TGTGCCAGCAGCTTAGCCGTCGGCTCCTACAATGAGCAGTTCTTC. Translation: CASSLAVGSYNEQFF.

This chain links TRBV6-2 or TRBV6-3 with TRBJ1-1; no reliable D call. Trimming removed 2 bases from V and 6 bases from J, with 10 bases in between. CDR1 and CDR2 from the germline V gene are MNHEY and SVGEGT. This CDR3 has 13 residues. CDR3: CASSYGVVPEAFF. CDR3 nucleotide sequence: TGTGCCAGCAGTTACGGAGTTGTTCCTGAAGCTTTCTTT.

This sequence joins TRBV11-3 and TRBJ2-7, with D unclear. Trimming pared 2 bases from V and 3 bases from J, leaving 8 bases between. Looked up from germline, CDR1 is SGHNT and CDR2 is YENEEA. The CDR3 is 13 amino acids. The CDR3 coding sequence is TGTGCCAGCAGCTTACAAGACAACTACGAGCAGTACTTC. Its protein is CASSLQDNYEQYF.

The rearrangement links TRBV4-3 to TRBJ1-3; unclear D gene. The ends were cut back, 0 bases at V and 2 bases at J, with 8 bases in the middle. Germline assignment: CDR1 LGHNA and CDR2 YSLEER. The length of the CDR3 is 15 residues. The CDR3 DNA sequence: TGCGCCAGCAGCCAAGATGCGGCAGCTGGAAACACCATATATTTT. Translation gives CASSQDAAAGNTIYF.

This clone was seen a single time. V is TRBV7-9 and J is TRBJ2-1; 9 bases agree with TRBD2. Germline CDR1 SEHNR, CDR2 FQNEAQ (reference sequence). This CDR3 comprises 19 residues. The V segment lost 1 base and the J segment 6 bases; nucleotides outside the gene matches: 16. The CDR3 DNA sequence: TGTGCCAGCAGCTTAGGGATAGGGGCCGCGGGAGGGCCGTCCAATGAGCAGTTCTTC. Its protein is CASSLGIGAAGGPSNEQFF.

J is TRBJ2-2 and V is TRBV27; 7 bases are shared with TRBD2. Germline loops: CDR1 MNHEY, CDR2 SMNVEV (reference sequence). After removal of 2 bases from V and 1 base from J, the junction contained 4 bases not matched to a gene. The CDR3 length is 16 residues. The CDR3 DNA sequence: TGTGCCAGCAGTTTAAGGTGGGGGGGGAACACCGGGGAGCTGTTTTTT. This translates into CASSLRWGGNTGELFF.

The V gene is TRBV7-9, the J gene TRBJ1-4; perhaps TRBD1 as D (5 bases). V lost 1 base to trimming and J lost 7 bases, with 10 bases between them. Germline V gene lookup returns CDR1 SEHNR and CDR2 FQNEAQ (reference sequence). There are 14 residues in the CDR3. Here the CDR3 reads CASSLVQGGEKLFF. CDR3 coding DNA: TGTGCCAGCAGCTTAGTTCAGGGAGGTGAAAAACTGTTTTTT.

The V call is TRBV5-1, the J call TRBJ2-6; D is uncertain. The V end lost 5 bases, the J end lost 0 bases, and 15 bases lay between the germline ends. The germline CDR1 and CDR2 sequences are SGHRS and YFSETQ. CDR3 size: 17 residues. Here the CDR3 reads CASRVVPTNSGANVLTF. CDR3 DNA sequence: TGCGCCAGCAGGGTGGTTCCTACCAACTCTGGGGCCAACGTCCTGACTTTC.

The gene calls are TRBV15 and TRBJ1-3, with 7 positions matching TRBD1. With 5 bases clipped from V and 4 bases from J, the junction kept 11 bases outside the gene matches. This CDR3 region has 16 residues. Germline lookup yields CDR1 LNHNV and CDR2 YYDKDF (reference sequence). As DNA, the CDR3 is TGTGCCACCAGCTCTAGATCGGCGACAGGGGGAAACACCATATATTTT. Amino acid sequence: CATSSRSATGGNTIYF.